Shown below are 7 T cell receptor beta chains from a single sample sequenced in a study of breast tumors, draining lymph nodes, adjacent tissues. MiXCR, applied by TCRdb to the multiplex PCR reads, yields one record per CDR3 protein. The table has some 250,000 distinct CDR3 sequences, less than 40% seen once; the top ten hold approximately 3.6%. The lymph nodes were axillary draining lymph nodes from breast cancer patients. The sample was axillary lymph node tissue. These receptor sequences come from a female donor with breast cancer. Some clones in this sample may be carry-over from other donors' samples.

V gene TRBV15 combines with J gene TRBJ2-3; D is uncertain. The CDR3 contains 15 residues. The germline V gene has CDR1 LNHNV and CDR2 YYDKDF (reference sequence). Trimming stripped 6 bases from V and 0 bases from J, with 13 bases between. In nucleotides, the CDR3 is TGTGCCACCAGATCCGAGACTCCTAGCACAGATACGCAGTATTTT. Residues: CATRSETPSTDTQYF.

This clonotype was detected once. Given a much more abundant clone one base away, this may be a read error. The chain couples TRBV12-3 or TRBV12-4 to TRBJ2-7; D is undetermined. This CDR3 comprises 17 residues. In nucleotides, the CDR3 is TGTGCCAGCAGTTTAGAGGGCGTTTTAGCTTTCTCCTACGAGCAGCACTTC. Translation gives CASSLEGVLAFSYEQHF.

The chain couples TRBV7-8 to TRBJ2-1, with 10 bases identical to TRBD2. There are 15 residues in the CDR3. Germline-derived CDR1 and CDR2 are SGHVS and FQNEAQ. V shed 4 bases and J 4 bases; nucleotides not matched to a gene: 4. The CDR3 here is CASSWRLAGYNEQFF. In DNA, the CDR3 is TGTGCCAGCAGCTGGCGACTAGCGGGTTACAATGAGCAGTTCTTC.

This clonotype was found many times. A much larger clone is a single base away; this may be a read error. V is TRBV13 and J is TRBJ2-5; 15 bases match TRBD2. Germline V gives CDR1 PRHDT, CDR2 FYEKMQ (reference sequence). The CDR3 is made up of 16 amino acids. V gave up 2 bases and J gave up 5 bases; unmatched junction bases: 3. This CDR3 reads CASSLHGLAGGETQYF. The CDR3 region has the DNA TGTGCCAGCAGCTTACATGGACTAGCGGGAGGGGAGACCCAGTACTTC.

The gene calls are TRBV5-6 and TRBJ1-2, with a possible D match to TRBD1 (6 bases). The CDR3 covers 15 residues. Trimming removed 0 bases from V and 3 bases from J, with 12 bases in between. From germline, CDR1 is SGHDT and CDR2 YYEEEE. The CDR3 sequence: CASSLDRAEHYGYTF. CDR3 DNA: TGTGCCAGCAGCTTGGACAGGGCTGAGCACTATGGCTACACCTTC.

This rearrangement joins TRBV29-1 to TRBJ1-2, with D possibly being TRBD1 (5 bases). This CDR3 region has 13 residues. Trimming stripped 4 bases from V and 1 base from J, with 10 bases between. Germline CDR1 and CDR2: SQVTM and ANQGSEA. CDR3 nucleotides: TGCAGCGTTGCGGAGGGGTTTAACTATGGCTACACCTTC. Its translation: CSVAEGFNYGYTF.

This clonotype came up many times. The gene calls are TRBV5-8 and TRBJ1-2; the D is unclear. CDR3 length equals 18 residues. Germline V CDR1 and CDR2: SGHTS, YDEGEE. Trimming removed 0 bases from V and 0 bases from J, with 18 bases in between. CDR3 in amino acids: CASSLDGGPWPTNYGYTF. CDR3 bases: TGTGCCAGCAGCTTGGATGGAGGACCCTGGCCAACTAACTATGGCTACACCTTC.